This T cell receptor beta chain was sequenced during a study of T cells in Graves' hyperthyroidism and ophthalmopathy (dated by TCRdb to the late 2010s). Study-wide context: Peripheral blood samples were taken at initial diagnosis, before any treatment was given. A discovery cohort of approximately 100 patients, approximately 45 with Graves' ophthalmopathy and roughly 59 with stable Graves' hyperthyroidism, was used to find distinguishing TCR V-J signatures. An independent validation cohort of about 19 hyperthyroidism patients and over 15 patients who later progressed to ophthalmopathy tested prospective prediction of ophthalmopathy. For training and testing, the 100 or so patients in the discovery cohort were randomly divided in a 7:3 ratio. Thyroid tissue and blood T-cell repertoires from more than 5 Graves' hyperthyroidism patients were also compared in the study. Following sampling, methimazole starting at 30 mg daily was given to hyperthyroidism patients, and high-dose intravenous methylprednisolone was given to ophthalmopathy patients. TCR Vbeta CDR3 sequencing of 120 to 150 peripheral blood samples (more than 40 ophthalmopathy, about 80 hyperthyroidism and approximately 17 progressor patients) is reported in the paper. The study at large found these results: Sample size was not statistically predetermined, and blinding of investigators to group allocation was not performed. Blood samples also contained most of the expanded thyroid clonotypes (frequency above 0.001), which suggests that blood repertoires may reflect thyroid immune responses. Ophthalmopathy was separated from stable hyperthyroidism by a 13 V-J signature model, with around 88% sensitivity and roughly 81% specificity obtained in cross-validation and 80%/75% obtained in testing. In validation, the model predicted progression to ophthalmopathy a median of 6.5 months before onset, with over 55% sensitivity and about 72% specificity.

This clonotype was observed at least ten times. Its antigen remains undetermined. No quality values exist for individual bases; no much larger clone is one base distant. Stable Graves' hyperthyroidism was defined as no progression to ophthalmopathy during 18 months of follow-up. Hyperthyroidism patients were aged 18 to 65 years and newly diagnosed, with disease duration of less than 2 months. Patients with uncontrolled infections, other autoimmune diseases, pregnancy or lactation were excluded. Diagnoses were based on clinical symptoms, serum thyroxine and TRAb, thyroid ultrasound and orbital computed tomography. PBMCs were isolated from more than 9 ml of fresh peripheral blood by Ficoll-Paque density gradient centrifugation. Trizol reagent was used to extract total RNA, and RNA quality was then checked on an Agilent 2100 Bioanalyzer. The TCR beta CDR3 regions were amplified from the RNA transcripts. The first round of RT-PCR for the TCR CDR3 was performed with the HTBI primer set and the Qiagen OneStep RT-PCR kit. The libraries were constructed in a second round of multiplex PCR and then size-selected and purified. Libraries were sequenced paired-end with 100 bp reads on an Illumina HiSeq2000. In the paper's pipeline: SOAPnuke was used to process the raw data, removing reads that contained adapters or uncalled bases, had a mean Phred below 15, or lacked an exact match to the constant primer or identifier. COPE v1.2.5 was used to merge the high-quality paired reads, and each unique nucleotide sequence was defined as a clonotype. MiTCR v1.1 was used to align clonotypes to the IMGT TRBV, TRBD and TRBJ reference segments. Analysis was restricted to V-J combinations with a frequency above 0.0001, which covered 98% to 99.2% of repertoires. A TCS score was defined as the ratio of F50 (clonal expansion) to E x V (chaos), with BLOSUM62-based TCRdist applied between CDR3 peptides within each V-J. Welch's t-statistics and random forest reduced around 520 V-J features to some 14, which were used in a naive Bayes classifier (R e1071). TCRdb cleaned the public reads at Q25 with fastp, built clones with MiXCR and kept in-frame beta chains. Entries are consolidated by CDR3 protein sequence, retaining the most common genes and DNA. The V and J calls were not made by the authors but by TCRdb's processing. The sample has under 350,000 distinct CDR3 sequences on record, under 25% of them singletons. The top ten constitute less than 65% of the sample.

For CDR1 and CDR2, the germline V gene (reference sequence) lists LNHNV and YYDKDF. Trimming takes 0 bases off V and 7 bases off J; junction bases not matched to a gene: 5. The CDR3 starts with the cysteine, ends with the phenylalanine, and has 15 residues. This entry keeps only the CDR3 DNA: 45 bases, framed from base 1. The chain links TRBV15 with TRBJ1-2; TRBD1 lines up with 10 middle nucleotides. The clonotype originates from a woman aged 50 to 60 with Graves' hyperthyroidism. Input material: blood. CDR3 reads: CATSRDLGTGVGYTF. The DNA is TGTGCCACCAGCAGAGATTTAGGGACAGGGGTTGGCTACACCTTC. Beyond the CDR3, the reference TRBV15 and TRBJ1-2 genes provide the residues; the full variable domain reads: DAMVIQNPRYQVTQFGKPVTLSCSQTLNHNVMYWYQQKSSQAPKLLFHYYDKDFNNEADTPDNFQSRRPNTSFCFLDIRSPGLGDTAMYLCATSRDLGTGVGYTFGSGTRLTVV.